The TCR beta chain described here comes from a study of beta chain features in type 1 diabetes. Study background: Sorted cells numbering over 95,000,000 were examined across all samples.

Investigators reverse transcribed all isolated RNA, so they sequenced expressed TCRB transcripts. Produced via immunoSEQ multiplex PCR; TCRdb's table is partial and in-frame only. The profile shows some 190,000 clones, approximately 8.1% of them singletons. Study-wide points: Shortening that was moderate but significant affected the TCRB CDR3s of Type 1 diabetes patients in all four CD4+ subsets.

Per the germline V gene, CDR1 is LGHNA and CDR2 is YNFKEQ. This CDR3 has 11 residues. Trimming took off 5 bases at V and 8 bases at J, with 9 bases between the two ends. Of note for this clone: Its antigen is as yet unknown.

Source material: central memory CD4+ T cells from blood. The chain employs TRBV4-2 and TRBJ1-2; no firm D call. The TCR sequence derives from a man between 18 and 35 years old with type 1 diabetes. DNA for the CDR3: TGTGCCAGCAGCTTCAGGCTAGGCTACACCTTC. This encodes CASSFRLGYTF.